One T cell receptor (beta chain) is described in this entry. This record belongs to a study of blood T cell repertoires in COVID-19. Study information: Sample material is recorded as cDNA or gDNA derived from T cells, B-cell-depleted T cells, or PBMCs.

Germline CDR1 and CDR2: MGHDK and SYGVNS. The CDR3 consists of 14 residues. V lost 4 bases, J lost 5 bases, and 15 bases lay in between. Original data processing: Estimation of nucleated cell counts relied on the amplification of reference gene primers. Only in-frame clones appear in the TCRdb table, and some are missing; sequencing was by immunoSEQ multiplex PCR. V and J calls and clone size are copied from that table; D and trimming were computed from the DNA. The sample holds about 46,000 clones, 80% to 90% seen once. The chain employs TRBV25-1 and TRBJ2-7, with D perhaps matching TRBD2 (6 bases). The source of this sequence is a human donor with active COVID-19. The donor label of this sample is uncertain. What was sequenced was peripheral blood. In DNA form, the CDR3 reads TGTGCCAGCAGTGGCGGGGCTAGCCCCAACGAGCAGTACTTC. Amino acids: CASSGGASPNEQYF.